This TCR beta chain was captured by sequencing in a study of cytomegalovirus exposure and HLA in healthy donors. The PCR had 60 Vbeta and 13 Jbeta primers. Produced via immunoSEQ multiplex PCR; TCRdb's table is partial and in-frame only. The table has under 250,000 clones, more than 70% seen once. General study points: An Asian-associated ancestry cluster reportedly showed fewer N-insertions than the roughly 670-donor mean in a later analysis. 87-base-pair reads could not separate some V segments, including TRBV6-2 and TRBV6-3.

As regards this clone: Its antigen is still unknown.

Germline CDR1 reads SGHRS; CDR2 reads YFSETQ. CDR3 length: 18 residues. V lost 3 bases, J lost 1 base, and 12 bases stayed unmatched. The sequence was collected from a boy aged 10-17 years in good health and CMV-seronegative. The V gene is TRBV5-1, the J gene TRBJ1-1; TRBD1 agrees at 10 bases. The specimen sequenced was PBMCs. The CDR3 DNA follows: TGCGCCAGCAGCTACAGAGTCCCGGGACAGGGGTCGAACACTGAAGCTTTCTTT. It translates to CASSYRVPGQGSNTEAFF.